These 3 T cell receptor beta chains were all obtained from the same sample, sequenced in a study of read filtering for tumor transcriptome and immune sequencing (dated by TCRdb to 2020 to 2021). The sequencing machine was an Illumina HiSeq 4000. TCR libraries were built from 300 to 450 ng RNA with the Immunoverse kit, using molecular barcoded adaptors covering alpha/delta and beta/gamma chains. TCRdb ran its own pipeline on the public reads, namely fastp trimming at Q25 and MiXCR clone calling, and kept in-frame beta chains. Rows matching on CDR3 protein sequence are summarized as one entry with the most common DNA and genes. The sample table contains about 45,000 distinct CDR3 sequences; only one count was recorded for about a fifth of them. The ten largest clones take up roughly two fifths of the sample. Sequenced sample: a population of CD138-negative cells sorted from bone marrow. The meaning of the sample's cell subset or site label: bone marrow mononuclear cells depleted of CD138+ plasma/myeloma cells by negative magnetic selection. These receptors came from a donor at least 40 years old with multiple myeloma.

A remark on this clonotype: A single base separates this from a much larger clone, so it may be a read error. The final CDR3 position lacks the conserved phenylalanine or tryptophan, pointing to a likely read error. The rearrangement uses TRBV29-1 and TRBJ1-2; D not certain. V lost 0 bases and J lost 5, with 10 bases in between. This CDR3 is built from 13 residues. Germline V gives CDR1 SQVTM, CDR2 ANQGSEA. The CDR3 DNA reads TGCAGCGTTGAAGAGAGGCAATTATATGGCTACACCCTC. This translates into CSVEERQLYGYTL.

This clonotype was observed at least ten times. The V call is TRBV29-1, the J call TRBJ2-3; D remains ambiguous. The germline gives CDR1 SQVTM, CDR2 ANQGSEA. The CDR3 contains 12 residues. V lost 3 bases to trimming and J lost 0 bases, with 4 bases between them. The CDR3 bases are TGCAGCGTTGAGGCAAGCACAGATACGCAGTATTTT. Its translation is CSVEASTDTQYF.

Note on this clonotype: Given a much more abundant clone one base away, this may be a read error. The rearrangement uses TRBV12-3 or TRBV12-4 and TRBJ1-1; 8 bases map to TRBD1. There are 14 residues in the CDR3. The DNA of the CDR3 is TGTGCCGGCAGTTTCCGGACAGGGACGAAAGAAGCTTTCTTT. It codes for CAGSFRTGTKEAFF.